This T cell receptor (beta chain) was documented in a study of T cell changes during pregnancy in multiple sclerosis. The CDR3 sequence is 14 residues long. J lost 6 bases, V lost 6 bases, and 6 bases had no gene match. Per germline, CDR1 SGHNT and CDR2 YENEEA. The repertoire was sequenced with immunoSEQ multiplex PCR; TCRdb's copy has only in-frame clones and lacks some. Here the sample spans tens of thousands of clones, roughly nine tenths being singletons. The chain has TRBV11-3 and TRBJ2-2; TRBD1 aligns across 8 bases. The receptor comes from a female donor in good health, enrolled as a control in a pregnancy study. The material sequenced was CD4+ T cells from peripheral blood mononuclear cells, taken in the third trimester of pregnancy. In DNA form, the CDR3 reads TGTGCCAGCAGAGAGACAGGGGAGGCCGGGGAGCTGTTTTTT. It yields the protein CASRETGEAGELFF.